This entry lists 19 T cell receptor beta chains sequenced from one sample in a study of T cells after yellow fever vaccination. TCRdb used MiXCR to reprocess the 5' RACE reads, holding one entry per CDR3 protein. The table has 200,000 to 300,000 distinct CDR3 sequences, 5.5% to 8.5% seen once; the top ten hold 0.85% to 1.2%. The sample in question was CD4+ T cells sorted from PBMCs, obtained on the day of the yellow fever booster vaccination. All receptors come from a man aged 25-45 years who received the YFV17D yellow fever vaccine.

V gene TRBV9 combines with J gene TRBJ2-2, with no clear D. Per the germline V gene, CDR1 is SGDLS and CDR2 is YYNGEE. The CDR3 runs to 14 residues. V shed 4 bases and J shed 4 bases, with 11 bases lying between them. This chain's CDR3 is CASSTGRITGELFF. In DNA, the CDR3 is TGTGCCAGCAGCACCGGACGGATCACCGGGGAGCTGTTTTTT.

This clonotype was counted a few times. The CDR3 coding sequence is TGTGCCAGCAGCCACCCTGAACACTCGGCTTTCTTT. Amino acid sequence: CASSHPEHSAFF. V gene TRBV3-1 combines with J gene TRBJ1-1, with D hard to call. Per the germline V gene, CDR1 is LGHDT and CDR2 is YNNKEL (reference sequence). V shed 3 bases and J shed 11 bases, with 13 bases lying between them. There are 12 residues in the CDR3.

A few counts support this clonotype. This chain joins TRBV12-3 or TRBV12-4 and TRBJ2-3; D is perhaps TRBD1 (6 bases). The ends were cut back, 8 bases at V and 2 bases at J, with 17 bases in the middle. The CDR3 covers 15 residues. The CDR3 loop reads CASLFQGRNTDTQYF. Written as DNA, the CDR3 is TGTGCCAGCCTGTTTCAGGGGAGAAACACAGATACGCAGTATTTT.

This clonotype has only a few counts. J is TRBJ2-7 and V is TRBV7-2, with D uncertain. V lost 3 bases and J 2 bases, leaving 8 bases between the germline ends. This CDR3 contains 13 residues. Germline CDR1 is SGHTA and CDR2 is FQGNSA. The CDR3 sequence is CASSFDTPYEQYF. In DNA form, the CDR3 reads TGTGCCAGCAGCTTTGATACCCCCTACGAGCAGTACTTC.

V and J are TRBV29-1 and TRBJ1-3; possibly TRBD1 for D (6 bases). The V gene's germline CDR1 is SQVTM and CDR2 ANQGSEA. This CDR3 is built from 13 residues. Trimming pared 6 bases from V and 0 bases from J, leaving 9 bases between. CDR3 DNA sequence: TGCAGCGTCGGACAGAACTCTGGAAACACCATATATTTT. Encoded protein: CSVGQNSGNTIYF.

Many counts were recorded for this clonotype. This chain joins TRBV6-2 or TRBV6-3 and TRBJ2-2, with TRBD1 identical over 7 bases. In germline, CDR1 is MNHEY, CDR2 SVGEGT. After removal of 8 bases from V and 7 bases from J, the junction contained 7 bases not matched to a gene. The CDR3 is 13 residues long. CDR3 coding DNA: TGTGCCAGCGGTAGGGGGCTTGGCGGGGAGCTGTTTTTT. Its protein product is CASGRGLGGELFF.

The chain uses TRBV7-9 and TRBJ2-5; 10 bases fit TRBD2. J was trimmed by 9 bases and V by 5 bases; bases with no gene match: 12. The CDR3 is 15 amino acids. Germline values: CDR1 SEHNR, CDR2 FQNEAQ (reference sequence). The CDR3 loop is CASSRGLAADGAQYF. CDR3 in DNA: TGTGCCAGCAGCCGTGGACTAGCGGCGGATGGGGCCCAGTACTTC.

This clonotype was seen at least ten times. This chain joins TRBV27 and TRBJ2-7; 9 bases are shared with TRBD2. The CDR3 contains 14 residues. The trim removed 8 bases at V and 6 bases at J, leaving 11 bases unmatched. Germline V gene lookup returns CDR1 MNHEY and CDR2 SMNVEV (reference sequence). The DNA of the CDR3 is TGTGCCAGCGGCGGGAGGGCCCTTTCTGCCGAGCAGTACTTC. Its protein product is CASGGRALSAEQYF.

This clonotype was recorded at least ten times. This chain connects TRBV5-1 to TRBJ2-7, with D perhaps TRBD1 (5 bases). Trimming pared 2 bases from V and 6 bases from J, leaving 21 bases between. The germline V gene encodes CDR1 SGHRS and CDR2 YFSETQ. This CDR3 is built from 16 residues. Here the CDR3 reads CASSFSLRAERGEQYF. The CDR3, as DNA: TGCGCCAGCAGCTTCAGTCTAAGGGCAGAAAGGGGCGAGCAGTACTTC. The full variable domain, with the rest looked up from reference TRBV5-1 and TRBJ2-7, is KAGVTQTPRYLIKTRGQQVTLSCSPISGHRSVSWYQQTPGQGLQFLFEYFSETQRNKGNFPGRFSGRQFSNSRSEMNVSTLELGDSALYLCASSFSLRAERGEQYFGPGTRLTVT.

This clonotype was found many times. The chain links TRBV20-1 to TRBJ2-7, with 7 bases that match TRBD1. CDR3 length: 13 amino acids. Losses at the gene ends were 4 bases for V and 2 bases for J; bases not matched to a gene: 5. Germline CDR1 is DFQATT and CDR2 is SNEGSKA (reference sequence). The CDR3 protein is CSANRDRPYEQYF. Written as DNA, the CDR3 is TGCAGTGCTAACCGGGACAGACCCTACGAGCAGTACTTC.

This clonotype has a count of ten or more. The chain is built from TRBV29-1 and TRBJ2-2; maybe TRBD2 (6 bases). The CDR3 runs 13 residues. Germline-derived CDR1 and CDR2 are SQVTM and ANQGSEA. V was pared by 5 bases and J by 0 bases, with 7 bases between. The CDR3 is CSVWEANTGELFF. CDR3 DNA: TGCAGCGTTTGGGAGGCGAACACCGGGGAGCTGTTTTTT.

This clonotype was observed many times. The V gene is TRBV7-7, the J gene TRBJ2-1; 7 bases align to TRBD1. V lost 0 bases and J lost 4; bases outside the gene matches: 3. The CDR3 runs 15 residues. Germline V gene sequence: CDR1 SSHAT, CDR2 FNYEAQ (reference sequence). The CDR3 is CASSLAPGQYNEQFF. Here the CDR3 DNA reads TGTGCCAGCAGCTTAGCTCCGGGACAGTACAATGAGCAGTTCTTC. Full variable domain (missing parts from reference TRBV7-7 and TRBJ2-1): GAGVSQSPRYKVTKRGQDVTLRCDPISSHATLYWYQQALGQGPEFLTYFNYEAQPDKSGLPSDRFSAERPEGSISTLTIQRTEQRDSAMYRCASSLAPGQYNEQFFGPGTRLTVL.

In its sample, this clonotype was seen many times. V and J are TRBV27 and TRBJ2-7, with D perhaps being TRBD1 or TRBD2 (5 bases each). Germline assignment: CDR1 MNHEY and CDR2 SMNVEV (reference sequence). Trimming cost V 2 bases and J 11 bases, with 13 bases left between them. This CDR3 spans 12 amino acids. Here the CDR3 DNA reads TGTGCCAGCAGTTTACCAGGGTCGAGGGAGTACTTC. Translating it yields CASSLPGSREYF.

This chain joins TRBV20-1 and TRBJ2-7; the D is unclear. In germline, CDR1 is DFQATT, CDR2 SNEGSKA (reference sequence). V was cut by 0 bases and J by 5 bases, with 8 bases left in between. This CDR3 comprises 12 residues. The CDR3 region is CSARDPRHEQYF. CDR3 in DNA: TGCAGTGCTAGAGACCCTCGCCACGAGCAGTACTTC.

This clonotype has only a few counts. The V call is TRBV5-4, the J call TRBJ2-5; maybe TRBD2 (7 bases). The CDR3 sequence is 15 residues long. The germline CDR1 and CDR2 sequences are SGHNT and YYREEE (reference sequence). V lost 0 bases and J 4 bases, leaving 13 bases between the germline ends. The CDR3 bases are TGTGCCAGCAGCTTGGAGGGGGGGACCGGAGAGACCCAGTACTTC. Its translation is CASSLEGGTGETQYF.

This clonotype occurred many times. The rearrangement joins TRBV7-6 to TRBJ2-5, with D possibly matching TRBD1 (6 bases). The CDR3 is made up of 15 amino acids. Trimming shortened V by 1 base and J by 6 bases, and 15 bases separated the two germline ends. Germline loops: CDR1 SGHVS, CDR2 FNYEAQ. The CDR3 spells CASSLVGRGGQTQYF. The CDR3 nucleotides read TGTGCCAGCAGCTTAGTGGGCAGGGGCGGTCAGACCCAGTACTTC.

This clonotype has a handful of counts. This chain uses TRBV7-2 with TRBJ2-5; perhaps D is TRBD1 or TRBD2 (6 bases each). The CDR3 has 17 residues. V dropped 1 base and J dropped 2 bases, with 17 bases sitting between them. The germline CDR1 and CDR2 sequences are SGHTA and FQGNSA. For the CDR3, the DNA is TGTGCCAGCAGCTTAGGCGTAGCCGGAGGGGGTCAAGAGACCCAGTACTTC. This sequence encodes CASSLGVAGGGQETQYF.

This clonotype was seen repeatedly, ten times or more. The rearrangement links TRBV12-3 or TRBV12-4 to TRBJ2-5; TRBD2 is a possible D gene (5 bases). Trimming took off 4 bases at V and 10 bases at J, with 10 bases between the two ends. The CDR3 has 11 amino acids. The CDR3 loop is CASSSQRGQYF. The DNA for the CDR3 is TGTGCCAGCAGTTCCCAACGGGGCCAGTACTTC.

The chain has TRBV20-1 and TRBJ2-2; D is perhaps TRBD1 (6 bases). The V and J ends lost 6 bases and 1 base respectively, with 18 bases between them. The CDR3 is 16 amino acids. Germline V lookup: CDR1 DFQATT, CDR2 SNEGSKA (reference sequence). The CDR3, as DNA: TGCAGTGCCACCTCTACGGGACACCAGAACACCGGGGAGCTGTTTTTT. It is translated as CSATSTGHQNTGELFF.